This T cell receptor (beta chain) emerged from a study of cytomegalovirus exposure and HLA in healthy donors. The study ran its PCR with 60 Vbeta and 13 Jbeta primers. The assay was immunoSEQ multiplex PCR, and TCRdb's table has in-frame clones only and misses some. This sample yields 150,000 to 200,000 clones, of which 87% are seen a single time; roughly 0.23% belongs to the top ten. Per the germline V gene, CDR1 is LGHNA and CDR2 is YSLEER. This CDR3 is built from 19 residues. Trimming cost V 0 bases and J 0 bases; bases outside gene matches: 13. Sequences were obtained from PBMCs. The TCR sequence derives from a girl under three years old in good health and CMV-seronegative. This chain uses TRBV4-3 with TRBJ1-1, with 7 bases matching TRBD1. Written as DNA, the CDR3 is TGCGCCAGCAGCCAAGAGTTCCCCTACAGGGGAGCCTTGAACACTGAAGCTTTCTTT. Protein: CASSQEFPYRGALNTEAFF.